One sample yielded the 23 T cell receptor beta chains listed below, sequenced in a study of T cell repertoires in cytomegalovirus infection. These TCRs are of unknown antigen specificity. MiXCR, run by TCRdb on the reads, gives a single entry per CDR3 protein. Among 450,000 to 650,000 distinct CDR3 sequences listed, under 45% were seen once. This specimen consisted of cultured PBMCs, obtained from culture after CMV antigen stimulation. The source of these receptors is a human donor in good health (CMV status not recorded). Some clones in this sample may be carry-over from other donors' samples.

The chain recombines TRBV11-2 with TRBJ2-3, with 9 bases aligning to TRBD2. J lost 4 bases, V lost 1 base, and 9 bases had no gene match. CDR1 and CDR2 from the germline V gene are SGHAT and FQNNGV. This CDR3 spans 17 amino acids. CDR3 amino acids: CASSLGSSGRNADTQYF. The CDR3 bases are TGTGCCAGCAGCTTAGGGAGTAGCGGGAGAAACGCAGATACGCAGTATTTT.

This chain joins TRBV7-8 and TRBJ2-1; D gene unclear. Germline loops: CDR1 SGHVS, CDR2 FQNEAQ. Between the trimmed V and J ends, which lost 5 bases and 5 bases, there was a span of 10 bases. CDR3 size: 13 residues. The CDR3 nucleotides are TGTGCCAGCAGCCGTACGCAGGACAATGAGCAGTTCTTC. Amino acid sequence: CASSRTQDNEQFF.

In this sample, this clonotype turned up many times. V gene TRBV7-6 combines with J gene TRBJ1-6; D not certain. CDR1 and CDR2 (germline): SGHVS, FNYEAQ. This CDR3 is 17 amino acids long. V was pared by 1 base and J by 1 base, with 11 bases between. The CDR3 protein is CASSLVGLGSYNSPLHF. For the CDR3, the DNA is TGTGCCAGCAGCTTAGTTGGACTCGGGTCCTATAATTCACCCCTCCACTTT.

The J gene is TRBJ1-3, the V gene TRBV12-5; D is undetermined. There are 14 residues in the CDR3. Germline V CDR1 and CDR2: LGHNT, FRNRAP. V lost 3 bases to trimming and J lost 3 bases, with 9 bases between them. CDR3 amino acids: CASGFSGGGNTIYF. CDR3 nucleotides: TGTGCTAGTGGTTTTTCAGGTGGTGGAAACACCATATATTTT.

This sequence joins TRBV7-2 and TRBJ2-5, with 11 bases lining up with TRBD2. V lost 0 bases to trimming and J lost 2 bases; unmatched junction nucleotides: 5. The CDR3 totals 17 residues. Germline V gene lookup returns CDR1 SGHTA and CDR2 FQGNSA. CDR3 nucleotide sequence: TGTGCCAGCAGCTTAGCGGTAGCGGGAGGGCCACAAGAGACCCAGTACTTC. Protein sequence: CASSLAVAGGPQETQYF.

There are many counts of this clonotype. This chain connects TRBV7-2 to TRBJ2-7; TRBD2 matches 7 bases. With 7 bases clipped from V and 0 bases from J, the junction kept 6 bases outside the gene matches. The germline CDR1 and CDR2 sequences are SGHTA and FQGNSA. The length of the CDR3 is 14 residues. The CDR3 here is CASTIGGSSYEQYF. CDR3 nucleotide sequence: TGTGCCAGCACTATAGGCGGGAGCTCCTACGAGCAGTACTTC.

The rearrangement uses TRBV28 and TRBJ1-1; D is perhaps TRBD1 (5 bases). The germline V and J ends were trimmed by 6 bases and 8 bases, with 22 bases remaining between them. CDR1 is MDHEN, CDR2 SYDVKM, per germline. The CDR3 spans 15 residues. CDR3 sequence reads: CASSPSPGRGWEAFF. The DNA of the CDR3 is TGTGCCAGCAGCCCTTCGCCGGGACGAGGCTGGGAAGCTTTCTTT.

This clonotype occurred a few times. The CDR3 loop reads CASSRPGEANTIYF. The CDR3 bases are TGCGCCAGCAGCCGGCCAGGGGAAGCGAACACCATATATTTT. The V and J genes are TRBV4-1 and TRBJ1-3; maybe TRBD1 (6 bases). CDR3 length equals 14 residues. Trimming took off 4 bases at V and 7 bases at J, with 14 bases between the two ends. Germline lookup yields CDR1 MGHRA and CDR2 YSYEKL.

The V and J genes are TRBV4-2 and TRBJ1-5; a weak D match, TRBD1 (6 bases). The V end lost 5 bases, the J end lost 5 bases, and 19 bases lay between the germline ends. The CDR3 consists of 16 residues. Germline-derived CDR1 and CDR2 are LGHNA and YNFKEQ. The CDR3 spells CASSAGADSKHQPQHF. As DNA, the CDR3 is TGTGCCAGCAGCGCAGGGGCCGACAGCAAACATCAGCCCCAGCATTTT.

This clonotype was seen only a few times. CDR3 residues: CASSLVFQGDNEQFF. The CDR3 DNA reads TGTGCCAGCAGCTTAGTTTTTCAGGGAGACAATGAGCAGTTCTTC. The V gene is TRBV7-3, the J gene TRBJ2-1; D may correspond to TRBD1 or TRBD2 (5 bases each). The V gene's germline CDR1 is SGHTA and CDR2 FQGTGA. With 2 bases removed from V and 5 bases from J, the gap between germline ends came to 13 bases. The length of the CDR3 is 15 residues. The full variable domain, rest sourced from reference TRBV7-3 and TRBJ2-1, is GAGVSQTPSNKVTEKGKYVELRCDPISGHTALYWYRQSLGQGPEFLIYFQGTGAADDSGLPNDRFFAVRPEGSVSTLKIQRTERGDSAVYLCASSLVFQGDNEQFFGPGTRLTVL.

In its sample, this clonotype was seen a few times. The rearrangement uses TRBV7-2 and TRBJ2-3; D gene unclear. With 1 base removed from V and 3 bases from J, the gap between germline ends came to 20 bases. The CDR3 length is 18 residues. Germline V gene lookup returns CDR1 SGHTA and CDR2 FQGNSA. The CDR3 DNA reads TGTGCCAGCAGCTTAGAGGCCTGGGTGGGCAGAGCGACAGATACGCAGTATTTT. It specifies CASSLEAWVGRATDTQYF.

This clonotype was detected many times. The chain has TRBV7-2 and TRBJ2-1; D gene ambiguous. The germline V gene encodes CDR1 SGHTA and CDR2 FQGNSA. V gave up 5 bases and J gave up 7 bases, with 9 bases separating them. The CDR3 consists of 12 residues. The CDR3 protein is CASSTLRNEQFF. CDR3 coding DNA: TGTGCCAGCAGCACACTAAGGAATGAGCAGTTCTTC.

A note on this clonotype: This could be a read error, since a much larger clone is one nucleotide away. V is TRBV7-2 and J is TRBJ2-7, with 8 nucleotides matching TRBD1. Germline assignment: CDR1 SGHTA and CDR2 FQGNSA. The CDR3 is 13 amino acids. V lost 8 bases, J lost 4 bases, and 7 bases stayed unmatched. The CDR3 nucleotides read TGTGCCAGCGGCCAAGGGACAGGATACGAGCAGTACTTC. This encodes CASGQGTGYEQYF.

The chain joins TRBV6-1 to TRBJ2-7; no definite D call. V lost 0 bases to trimming and J lost 4 bases, with 13 bases between them. Per germline, CDR1 MNHNS and CDR2 SASEGT. The CDR3 runs to 15 residues. CDR3 residues: CASSEARSDLYEQYF. The DNA for the CDR3 is TGTGCCAGCAGTGAAGCGAGGTCGGATCTATACGAGCAGTACTTC.

This clonotype was detected only a few times. The chain couples TRBV11-2 to TRBJ2-3, with TRBD2 matching over 13 bases. V lost 5 bases to trimming and J lost 2 bases; unmatched junction nucleotides: 7. CDR1 and CDR2 from the germline V gene are SGHAT and FQNNGV. This CDR3 comprises 17 residues. The CDR3 coding sequence is TGTGCCAGCAGCCCCTGGACTAGCGGGAGTTCCACAGATACGCAGTATTTT. Its protein product is CASSPWTSGSSTDTQYF.

V and J are TRBV20-1 and TRBJ1-2; D is unclear. The V and J ends lost 3 bases and 2 bases respectively, with 10 bases between them. Germline loops: CDR1 DFQATT, CDR2 SNEGSKA (reference sequence). The CDR3 spans 13 residues. The CDR3: CSASLTGNYGYTF. CDR3 DNA: TGCAGTGCTAGTCTTACGGGGAACTATGGCTACACCTTC.

This clonotype was observed a few times. This rearrangement joins TRBV12-3 or TRBV12-4 to TRBJ2-7, with 9 positions matching TRBD2. V lost 3 bases and J lost 4; bases outside the gene matches: 7. The CDR3 runs 15 residues. CDR3 in amino acids: CASSLRASGDYEQYF. CDR3 DNA sequence: TGTGCCAGCAGTTTGCGGGCTAGCGGGGATTACGAGCAGTACTTC.

The V call is TRBV4-2, the J call TRBJ2-5, with D unresolved. CDR1 is LGHNA, CDR2 YNFKEQ, per germline. V was pared by 0 bases and J by 2 bases, with 10 bases between. The CDR3 length is 15 residues. CDR3 residues: CASSQDLGKQETQYF. The DNA of the CDR3 is TGTGCCAGCAGCCAAGATTTAGGCAAACAAGAGACCCAGTACTTC.

The sample holds one count of this clonotype. The chain uses TRBV5-1 and TRBJ2-3, with D perhaps matching TRBD2 (7 bases). The CDR3 is 13 residues long. Germline CDR1 is SGHRS and CDR2 is YFSETQ. The ends were cut back, 7 bases at V and 4 bases at J, with 13 bases in the middle. CDR3 sequence (DNA): TGCGCCAGCGGGGCGGGGGCATCAGATACGCAGTATTTT. Its protein product is CASGAGASDTQYF.

This clonotype was seen a single time. The chain combines TRBV11-3 with TRBJ2-1; the match to TRBD2 covers 11 bases. J lost 7 bases, V lost 5 bases, and 10 bases had no gene match. Per germline, CDR1 SGHNT and CDR2 YENEEA. This CDR3 region has 16 residues. The DNA of the CDR3 is TGTGCCAGCAGCCGAAATAGCGGGGGGGCGCTTAATGAGCAGTTCTTC. Amino acids: CASSRNSGGALNEQFF.

The rearrangement joins TRBV27 to TRBJ2-1; D not certain. V was trimmed by 7 bases and J by 6 bases, leaving 4 bases between them. Germline values: CDR1 MNHEY, CDR2 SMNVEV (reference sequence). This CDR3 spans 10 amino acids. In DNA form, the CDR3 reads TGTGCCAGCAACTTCAATGAGCAGTTCTTC. It yields the protein CASNFNEQFF.

The rearrangement uses TRBV7-2 and TRBJ2-7; 9 bases line up with TRBD2. This CDR3 spans 15 amino acids. Germline-derived CDR1 and CDR2 are SGHTA and FQGNSA. V lost 1 base to trimming and J lost 11 bases; unmatched junction nucleotides: 12. CDR3 in amino acids: CASSLGALAGTTEYF. Written as DNA, the CDR3 is TGTGCCAGCAGCTTAGGGGCCCTAGCGGGGACCACGGAGTACTTC.

This clonotype was observed a few times. The chain carries TRBV7-8 and TRBJ1-3; D is undetermined. Germline lookup yields CDR1 SGHVS and CDR2 FQNEAQ. The length of the CDR3 is 17 residues. V gave up 0 bases and J gave up 4 bases, with 16 bases separating them. The CDR3 protein is CASSLAQAVFPGNTIYF. CDR3 in DNA: TGTGCCAGCAGCTTAGCCCAGGCGGTCTTCCCGGGAAACACCATATATTTT.